The rows below give T cell receptor delta chains drawn from one sample of a study of fetal and pediatric gammadelta thymocytes. TCRdb re-processed the reads using CATT. The profile covers around 1,700 delta-chain clones, with 13% to 15% appearing a single time and approximately 6.3% taken by the ten largest. The sequenced material came from Vgamma9Vdelta2 gamma-delta T cells from the thymus. Receptors were obtained from a child who underwent cardiac surgery and was recorded as healthy. The CDR3 runs from the conserved cysteine through the conserved F or W. The order of the fields is D gene, CDR3 length, V gene, clone size, J gene, CDR3 DNA, CDR3 protein. D genes are given only for firm matches. Clone sizes are shown as how often the clone was seen (once, few, many) or a class if it is expanded.

>TRDD3|17|TRDV2|few|TRDJ1
TGTGCCTGTGACACCCCGGGGATAGAAACGTACACCGATAAACTCATCTTT
CACDTPGIETYTDKLIF
>.|15|TRDV2|large|TRDJ1
TGTGCCTGTGACCCGAACCCATACGGGGCAGATAAACTCATCTTT
CACDPNPYGADKLIF
>.|16|TRDV2|few|TRDJ1
TGTGCCTGTGACACCAGAGCTGGGGCCAACACCGATAAACTCATCTTT
CACDTRAGANTDKLIF
>.|14|TRDV2|large|TRDJ1
TGTGCCTGTGACTTACGTGATCCTGGAGGTAAACTCATCTTT
CACDLRDPGGKLIF
>.|16|TRDV2|medium-sized|TRDJ1
TGTGCCTGCGCAACTGGGCCCGAGGAAAACACCGATAAACTCATCTTT
CACATGPEENTDKLIF
>.|18|TRDV2|medium-sized|TRDJ1
TGTGCCTGCGTACGTGTGGGCGGTCAACTGTTTGACACCGATAAACTCATCTTT
CACVRVGGQLFDTDKLIF
>TRDD3|18|TRDV2|few|TRDJ1
TGTGCCTGTGACACCGGCGAAGTGGGGGATACGCTGGGCGATAAACTCATCTTT
CACDTGEVGDTLGDKLIF
>TRDD3|18|TRDV2|medium-sized|TRDJ1
TGTGCCTGTGACACCGAGGACTGGGGGATACGCCCAACCGATAAACTCATCTTT
CACDTEDWGIRPTDKLIF
>TRDD3|20|TRDV2|medium-sized|TRDJ1
TGTGCCTGTGACACCGGATTCCGCTGGGGGATACGCTGGCACACCGATAAACTCATCTTT
CACDTGFRWGIRWHTDKLIF
>.|15|TRDV2|large|TRDJ1
TGTGCCTGTGACACCGGAGGGGATGGTGCCGATAAACTCATCTTT
CACDTGGDGADKLIF
>TRDD3|18|TRDV2|large|TRDJ1
TGTGCCTGTGACACAATGGGGGATACAGGGAGGTACACCGATAAACTCATCTTT
CACDTMGDTGRYTDKLIF
>TRDD3|20|TRDV2|large|TRDJ1
TGTGCCTGTGACACCGGGTTTGCGGGGGATACGCAGAGAGGTAACGATAAACTCATCTTT
CACDTGFAGDTQRGNDKLIF
>TRDD3|18|TRDV2|large|TRDJ1
TGTGCCTGTTCTCGAGGGATACGCAGGGAATCAGTCACCGATAAACTCATCTTT
CACSRGIRRESVTDKLIF
>TRDD3|18|TRDV2|medium-sized|TRDJ1
TGTGCCTGTGACACCGAGGGCTGGGGGATACCGTACACCGATAAACTCATCTTT
CACDTEGWGIPYTDKLIF